The 27 T cell receptor beta chains reported below all come from one sample, sequenced in a study of T cell responses to AZD1222 COVID-19 vaccine. Clones were read by immunoSEQ multiplex PCR, and TCRdb kept only the in-frame ones, dropping some. The sample carries roughly 150,000 clones, around 88% recorded once. The sample was peripheral blood, taken on day 0 of MenACWY control vaccination. The receptor set was obtained from an adult in good health.

This chain joins TRBV7-9 and TRBJ1-4; 10 bases map to TRBD1. CDR1 is SEHNR, CDR2 FQNEAQ, per germline (reference sequence). This CDR3 is 16 amino acids long. With V trimmed by 5 bases and J by 4 bases, 7 bases remained unmatched. CDR3 residues: CASSDARTGGNEKLFF. CDR3 nucleotide sequence: TGTGCCAGCAGCGACGCCCGGACAGGGGGTAATGAAAAACTGTTTTTT.

The V and J genes are TRBV7-2 and TRBJ2-7; D is undetermined. Germline values: CDR1 SGHTA, CDR2 FQGNSA. Between the trimmed V and J ends, which lost 0 bases and 0 bases, there was a span of 9 bases. This CDR3 region has 15 residues. CDR3 coding DNA: TGTGCCAGCAGCTTAGCAGGGCGGAGCTCCTACGAGCAGTACTTC. Translation gives CASSLAGRSSYEQYF.

The chain links TRBV7-2 to TRBJ1-2, with 10 bases that match TRBD1. Germline assignment: CDR1 SGHTA and CDR2 FQGNSA. The CDR3 is 16 amino acids. V lost 3 bases to trimming and J lost 3 bases; unmatched junction nucleotides: 7. The CDR3 nucleotides are TGTGCCAGCAGCTTTAGCCGGACAGGGGGGGACTATGGCTACACCTTC. It yields the protein CASSFSRTGGDYGYTF.

The chain has TRBV30 and TRBJ1-2; D gene ambiguous. Germline V CDR1 and CDR2: GTSNPN, SVGIG (reference sequence). V was trimmed by 8 bases and J by 3 bases, leaving 16 bases between them. This CDR3 has 13 amino acids. The DNA of the CDR3 is TGTGCCCATTCACCGGGGAATGACTATGGCTACACCTTC. It is translated as CAHSPGNDYGYTF.

CDR3 bases: TGTGCCACCAGTGATATCGGGGGGAAGAGGCACAATGAGCAGTTCTTC. Translating it yields CATSDIGGKRHNEQFF. The V call is TRBV24-1, the J call TRBJ2-1; 7 positions match TRBD2. In germline, CDR1 is KGHDR, CDR2 SFDVKD. The CDR3 consists of 16 residues. V shed 3 bases, J shed 5 bases, and the junction held 9 bases outside the gene matches.

This rearrangement joins TRBV18 to TRBJ1-1; D is unresolved. The CDR3 sequence is 13 residues long. V was shortened by 3 bases and J by 7 bases, with 12 bases between the two germline ends. Germline V CDR1 and CDR2: KGHSH, LQKENI. CDR3 nucleotides: TGTGCCAGCTCACCCATAGCAGATTTTGAAGCTTTCTTT. Protein: CASSPIADFEAFF. Drawing the rest from reference TRBV18 and TRBJ1-1, the complete variable domain is NAGVMQNPRHLVRRRGQEARLRCSPMKGHSHVYWYRQLPEEGLKFMVYLQKENIIDESGMPKERFSAEFPKEGPSILRIQQVVRGDSAAYFCASSPIADFEAFFGQGTRLTVV.

This sequence joins TRBV7-9 and TRBJ2-1; 9 positions match TRBD2. The CDR3 contains 17 residues. Germline V gives CDR1 SEHNR, CDR2 FQNEAQ (reference sequence). V was clipped by 2 bases and J by 6 bases; unmatched bases: 11. CDR3 sequence (DNA): TGTGCCAGCAGCTTACTACAGGTAGCGGGAGTAGTCAATGAGCAGTTCTTC. Its translation is CASSLLQVAGVVNEQFF.

This clone was detected once. V is TRBV5-1 and J is TRBJ1-5; 10 nucleotides align to TRBD1. Per the germline V gene, CDR1 is SGHRS and CDR2 is YFSETQ. The CDR3 spans 16 residues. Trimming removed 4 bases from V and 6 bases from J; junction bases left unmatched: 10. The DNA of the CDR3 is TGCGCCAGCAGCCCAGAACTGACAGGGGGCGGTCAGCCCCAGCATTTT. Amino acids: CASSPELTGGGQPQHF. Full variable domain (outside the CDR3, taken from reference TRBV5-1 and TRBJ1-5): KAGVTQTPRYLIKTRGQQVTLSCSPISGHRSVSWYQQTPGQGLQFLFEYFSETQRNKGNFPGRFSGRQFSNSRSEMNVSTLELGDSALYLCASSPELTGGGQPQHFGDGTRLSIL.

This chain uses TRBV4-3 with TRBJ1-2; no clear D. Looked up from germline, CDR1 is LGHNA and CDR2 is YSLEER. This CDR3 is 14 amino acids long. Between the trimmed V and J ends, which lost 0 bases and 4 bases, there was a span of 9 bases. This CDR3 is CASSQDLPFYGYTF. CDR3 nucleotides: TGCGCCAGCAGCCAAGATCTCCCATTCTATGGCTACACCTTC.

This chain connects TRBV25-1 to TRBJ2-7; D call uncertain. The CDR3 consists of 15 residues. Trimming took 1 base from V and 1 from J, leaving 11 bases between them. CDR1 and CDR2 from the germline V gene are MGHDK and SYGVNS. The chain's CDR3 is CASSELSRQSYEQYF. In nucleotides, the CDR3 is TGTGCCAGCAGTGAATTGTCGCGCCAATCCTACGAGCAGTACTTC.

This chain connects TRBV9 to TRBJ2-1; 9 nucleotides align to TRBD2. Looked up from germline, CDR1 is SGDLS and CDR2 is YYNGEE. This CDR3 has 16 amino acids. With 0 bases clipped from V and 7 bases from J, the junction kept 8 bases outside the gene matches. CDR3 in DNA: TGTGCCAGCAGCGTAGATTCCTTAAGCGGGAGGAATGAGCAGTTCTTC. Amino acids: CASSVDSLSGRNEQFF.

This chain joins TRBV4-3 and TRBJ2-7, with 13 bases lining up with TRBD2. The CDR3 is 14 amino acids. After removal of 4 bases from V and 5 bases from J, the junction contained 2 bases not matched to a gene. Germline CDR1 is LGHNA and CDR2 is YSLEER. CDR3 nucleotide sequence: TGCGCCAGCAGCCGCGGACTAGCGGGAGACGAGCAGTACTTC. Its translation: CASSRGLAGDEQYF.

This chain connects TRBV7-9 to TRBJ1-3, with TRBD1 matching over 8 bases. The CDR3 length is 15 residues. Germline V lookup: CDR1 SEHNR, CDR2 FQNEAQ (reference sequence). With V trimmed by 1 base and J by 2 bases, 1 base remained unmatched. The CDR3 is CASSLETGAGNTIYF. Written as DNA, the CDR3 is TGTGCCAGCAGCTTAGAGACAGGGGCTGGAAACACCATATATTTT. The complete variable domain, with remaining parts taken from reference TRBV7-9 and TRBJ1-3, reads DTGVSQNPRHKITKRGQNVTFRCDPISEHNRLYWYRQTLGQGPEFLTYFQNEAQLEKSRLLSDRFSAERPKGSFSTLEIQRTEQGDSAMYLCASSLETGAGNTIYFGEGSWLTVV.

This clone was detected only once. The chain recombines TRBV19 with TRBJ1-3; maybe TRBD1 (5 bases). The V gene's germline CDR1 is LNHDA and CDR2 SQIVND (reference sequence). The germline V and J ends were trimmed by 3 bases and 0 bases, with 9 bases remaining between them. The CDR3 totals 15 residues. CDR3 DNA: TGTGCCAGTAGTATGGGGGTTTACTCTGGAAACACCATATATTTT. Its translation is CASSMGVYSGNTIYF.

The rearrangement links TRBV7-6 to TRBJ2-7; 8 bases agree with TRBD2. This CDR3 has 16 amino acids. The germline CDR1 and CDR2 sequences are SGHVS and FNYEAQ. V dropped 2 bases and J dropped 3; count of bases not matched to a gene: 9. The DNA of the CDR3 is TGTGCCAGCAGCTTATTAGGAGCGGGAGAGGGCTACGAGCAGTACTTC. This translates into CASSLLGAGEGYEQYF.

J is TRBJ1-6 and V is TRBV25-1; TRBD1 is a possible D gene (6 bases). Trimming cost V 4 bases and J 0 bases, with 13 bases left between them. The CDR3 is made up of 17 amino acids. Germline CDR1 reads MGHDK; CDR2 reads SYGVNS. The CDR3 DNA follows: TGTGCCAGCAGTGGGGGGGGCCCGAGCTCCTATAATTCACCCCTCCACTTT. This sequence encodes CASSGGGPSSYNSPLHF.

The rearrangement uses TRBV20-1 and TRBJ2-7; D is possibly TRBD1 (7 bases). This CDR3 spans 13 amino acids. Trimming took 3 bases from V and 2 from J, leaving 11 bases between them. Germline-derived CDR1 and CDR2 are DFQATT and SNEGSKA (reference sequence). This chain's CDR3 is CSASPGGPYEQYF. DNA of the CDR3: TGCAGTGCTAGTCCAGGGGGGCCCTACGAGCAGTACTTC.

This clone showed up just once. V is TRBV7-9 and J is TRBJ1-4, with D possibly matching TRBD1 (6 bases). The V gene lost 1 base and the J gene lost 3 bases, with 9 bases spanning the gap. The V gene's germline CDR1 is SEHNR and CDR2 FQNEAQ (reference sequence). This CDR3 has 15 amino acids. This CDR3 is CASSLGGTSNEKLFF. The CDR3 DNA is TGTGCCAGCAGCTTAGGGGGGACATCTAATGAAAAACTGTTTTTT.

The chain recombines TRBV27 with TRBJ1-1; D is uncertain. V lost 3 bases and J 8 bases, leaving 10 bases between the germline ends. The CDR3 is 12 residues long. The V gene's germline CDR1 is MNHEY and CDR2 SMNVEV (reference sequence). The CDR3 loop is CASSFGQSEAFF. The CDR3 coding sequence is TGTGCCAGCAGTTTCGGGCAGTCAGAAGCTTTCTTT.

This rearrangement joins TRBV28 to TRBJ1-1; TRBD1 matches at 7 bases. Germline V CDR1 and CDR2: MDHEN, SYDVKM. V trimming: 9 bases; J trimming: 0 bases; junction bases outside the gene matches: 7. The CDR3 has 14 residues. The CDR3: CASRGQRMNTEAFF. For the CDR3, the DNA is TGTGCCAGTCGGGGACAGCGTATGAACACTGAAGCTTTCTTT.

The chain joins TRBV5-1 to TRBJ2-7; TRBD2 agrees at 8 bases. The trim removed 3 bases at V and 1 base at J, leaving 3 bases unmatched. The germline V gene has CDR1 SGHRS and CDR2 YFSETQ. This CDR3 comprises 14 residues. CDR3: CASSSASGSYEQYF. CDR3 DNA sequence: TGCGCCAGCAGCTCTGCTAGCGGGTCCTACGAGCAGTACTTC. Based on the CDR3 plus reference TRBV5-1 and TRBJ2-7, the full variable domain is KAGVTQTPRYLIKTRGQQVTLSCSPISGHRSVSWYQQTPGQGLQFLFEYFSETQRNKGNFPGRFSGRQFSNSRSEMNVSTLELGDSALYLCASSSASGSYEQYFGPGTRLTVT.

This chain uses TRBV3-1 (or the pseudogene TRBV3-2) with TRBJ1-1, with D perhaps matching TRBD1 (5 bases). The CDR3 sequence is 14 residues long. Trimming removed 1 base from V and 4 bases from J, with 10 bases in between. The germline CDR1 and CDR2 sequences are LGHDT and YNNKEL (reference sequence). The CDR3 reads CASSQAFGGTEAFF. The DNA for the CDR3 is TGTGCCAGCAGCCAAGCGTTCGGGGGCACTGAAGCTTTCTTT.

In its sample, this clone was seen once. This sequence joins TRBV5-6 and TRBJ1-1, with D tentatively TRBD1 (6 bases). Per germline, CDR1 SGHDT and CDR2 YYEEEE. V lost 0 bases to trimming and J lost 2 bases, with 14 bases between them. The CDR3 has 16 amino acids. The CDR3 region is CASSLEVGHGNTEAFF. The CDR3 nucleotides read TGTGCCAGCAGCTTGGAGGTGGGACACGGAAACACTGAAGCTTTCTTT.

The sample holds a few counts of this clone. The chain has TRBV19 and TRBJ1-3; weak D call: TRBD1 (5 bases). The V gene's germline CDR1 is LNHDA and CDR2 SQIVND (reference sequence). CDR3 size: 14 residues. With 5 bases removed from V and 0 bases from J, the gap between germline ends came to 8 bases. Written as DNA, the CDR3 is TGTGCCAGTAGTTCGGGGGTCTCTGGAAACACCATATATTTT. Encoded protein: CASSSGVSGNTIYF.

Many counts were recorded for this clone. The rearrangement links TRBV25-1 to TRBJ1-2; possibly TRBD1 for D (5 bases). Germline V gives CDR1 MGHDK, CDR2 SYGVNS. There are 18 residues in the CDR3. The V end was cut by 7 bases, the J end by 1 base, with 25 bases between. CDR3 residues: CASTPCGEGSRHNYGYTF. The CDR3 DNA sequence: TGTGCCAGCACCCCTTGTGGGGAGGGGTCGCGGCATAACTATGGCTACACCTTC.

This clone was seen only once. The chain recombines TRBV4-3 with TRBJ2-1, with TRBD2 matching over 10 bases. Germline assignment: CDR1 LGHNA and CDR2 YSLEER. V was clipped by 4 bases and J by 6 bases; unmatched bases: 9. The CDR3 extends over 16 amino acids. CDR3 in DNA: TGCGCCAGCAGCCTAGCCGGGACTAGCGCGAGCAATGAGCAGTTCTTC. This translates into CASSLAGTSASNEQFF.

This chain joins TRBV24-1 and TRBJ2-7; D may correspond to TRBD1 or TRBD2 (5 bases each). The germline V gene encodes CDR1 KGHDR and CDR2 SFDVKD. The ends were cut back, 5 bases at V and 5 bases at J, with 12 bases in the middle. The CDR3 is 13 amino acids. CDR3 nucleotide sequence: TGTGCCACCAGTGGACAGAGGGATAACGAGCAGTACTTC. It is translated as CATSGQRDNEQYF.